This T cell receptor (beta chain) is drawn from a study of radiotherapy plus CTLA-4 blockade in lung cancer. Study overall: For around 18% of patients, objective responses occurred, and around 31% had disease control. General study points: Clones derived from tumor TCRs expanded in blood after radiotherapy plus ipilimumab.

The CDR3 sequence is 13 residues long. The V gene's germline CDR1 is SGHTA and CDR2 FQGNSA. Trimming shortened V by 5 bases and J by 6 bases, and 11 bases separated the two germline ends. Worth noting for this clone: Its antigen is unknown.

In chemo-refractory metastatic non-small-cell lung cancer, patients got ipilimumab CTLA-4 blockade together with focal radiation. Clones were sequenced by immunoSEQ multiplex PCR, and TCRdb holds only the in-frame ones, with some missing. The sample includes under 70,000 clones, 70% to 85% of them seen just once. The V gene is TRBV7-2, the J gene TRBJ2-1; TRBD2 is a possible D gene (5 bases). This specimen consisted of peripheral blood, obtained from a patient treated with radiotherapy plus ipilimumab. This TCR derives from a human donor with non-small cell lung cancer who had a complete response to radiotherapy plus ipilimumab. The CDR3 DNA sequence: TGTGCCAGCAGCCTCGGACTTTTCAATGAGCAGTTCTTC. It is translated as CASSLGLFNEQFF. The full variable domain, with the rest looked up from reference TRBV7-2 and TRBJ2-1, is GAGVSQSPSNKVTEKGKDVELRCDPISGHTALYWYRQSLGQGLEFLIYFQGNSAPDKSGLPSDRFSAERTGGSVSTLTIQRTQQEDSAVYLCASSLGLFNEQFFGPGTRLTVL.